Presented here are 31 T cell receptor beta chains from one specimen sequenced in a study of blood T cell repertoires in COVID-19. Repertoires were generated with immunoSEQ multiplex PCR, while TCRdb's copy carries only in-frame clones and drops some. The sample has about 230,000 clones; 65% to 85% are singletons. The specimen was peripheral blood. These receptors all stem from a man between 40 and 49 years old with acute or convalescent COVID-19.

The rearrangement joins TRBV6-5 to TRBJ1-5, with 7 bases lining up with TRBD1. The germline CDR1 and CDR2 sequences are MNHEY and SVGAGI. Trimming took 8 bases from V and 0 from J; bases not matched to a gene: 1. The CDR3 totals 13 residues. The CDR3: CASQGDSNQPQHF. In DNA, the CDR3 is TGTGCCAGCCAGGGGGATAGCAATCAGCCCCAGCATTTT.

CDR3 sequence (DNA): TGTGCTAGTGGTTTCACTTCGGGATCGAACACCGGGGAGCTGTTTTTT. Translating it yields CASGFTSGSNTGELFF. The V gene is TRBV12-5, the J gene TRBJ2-2; weak D call: TRBD2 (5 bases). V was pared by 3 bases and J by 0 bases, with 11 bases between. Germline values: CDR1 LGHNT, CDR2 FRNRAP. This CDR3 has 16 residues.

The CDR3 here is CAWSSGGTTGELFF. CDR3 sequence (DNA): TGTGCCTGGAGTAGCGGGGGCACCACCGGGGAGCTGTTTTTT. The chain joins TRBV30 to TRBJ2-2, with 8 bases identical to TRBD2. The CDR3 runs to 14 residues. V was pared by 2 bases and J by 4 bases, with 3 bases of the junction left unmatched. Germline V lookup: CDR1 GTSNPN, CDR2 SVGIG (reference sequence).

The sample holds many counts of this clone. This sequence joins TRBV19 and TRBJ1-3, with D perhaps matching TRBD1 (6 bases). Germline CDR1 reads LNHDA; CDR2 reads SQIVND (reference sequence). V gave up 4 bases and J gave up 1 base, with 14 bases separating them. This CDR3 region has 16 residues. The CDR3 sequence: CASSTNAGVSGNTIYF. Written as DNA, the CDR3 is TGTGCCAGTAGTACTAACGCAGGGGTTTCTGGAAACACCATATATTTT.

This clone was seen more than once but under ten times. This chain connects TRBV6-1 to TRBJ2-7; 7 bases align to TRBD2. Trimming at V came to 3 bases and at J to 3 bases, leaving 5 bases not matched to a gene. The CDR3 is 14 amino acids. Germline-derived CDR1 and CDR2 are MNHNS and SASEGT. The CDR3 protein is CASSDGGVVYEQYF. CDR3 sequence (DNA): TGTGCCAGCAGTGATGGGGGGGTCGTCTACGAGCAGTACTTC.

This clone was seen just once. The chain carries TRBV2 and TRBJ1-5; weak D call: TRBD1 (5 bases). Trimming took off 6 bases at V and 5 bases at J, with 11 bases between the two ends. CDR1 and CDR2 from the germline V gene are SNHLY and FYNNEI. This CDR3 region has 13 residues. The DNA of the CDR3 is TGTGCCAGCAGGTTCGACAGTGATCAGCCCCAGCATTTT. Translated, it gives CASRFDSDQPQHF.

This clone was counted many times. The same CDR3 also results from other DNA sequences found in this sample. The chain carries TRBV7-9 and TRBJ2-7; 9 bases line up with TRBD2. The V segment lost 3 bases and the J segment 2 bases; nucleotides outside the gene matches: 5. CDR1 and CDR2 from the germline V gene are SEHNR and FQNEAQ (reference sequence). The CDR3 has 15 amino acids. The CDR3 region is CASSLAGLAAYEQYF. DNA for the CDR3: TGTGCCAGCAGCTTGGCGGGACTAGCAGCCTACGAGCAGTACTTC.

This clone was seen a handful of times. The rearrangement uses TRBV27 and TRBJ2-1, with 11 bases matching TRBD2. Germline V lookup: CDR1 MNHEY, CDR2 SMNVEV (reference sequence). Losses at the gene ends were 4 bases for V and 7 bases for J; bases not matched to a gene: 6. The CDR3 runs 15 residues. The chain's CDR3 is CASSSPLAGVNEQFF. In DNA form, the CDR3 reads TGTGCCAGCAGTTCCCCACTAGCGGGAGTTAATGAGCAGTTCTTC.

The chain is built from TRBV7-2 and TRBJ1-2; D may be TRBD1 (5 bases). With 3 bases removed from V and 7 bases from J, the gap between germline ends came to 9 bases. Germline values: CDR1 SGHTA, CDR2 FQGNSA. This CDR3 has 12 residues. The CDR3 region has the DNA TGTGCCAGCAGCTTGGGACTATTTGGCTACACCTTC. This encodes CASSLGLFGYTF.

The chain employs TRBV18 and TRBJ2-7, with 10 bases aligning to TRBD2. Per the germline V gene, CDR1 is KGHSH and CDR2 is LQKENI. The CDR3 contains 15 residues. V gave up 4 bases and J gave up 6 bases; unmatched junction bases: 9. CDR3 DNA: TGTGCCAGCTCACTAACTAGCGGGAAACTCTTCGAGCAGTACTTC. Translated: CASSLTSGKLFEQYF.

V is TRBV29-1 and J is TRBJ1-5; no firm D call. The V end lost 4 bases, the J end lost 4 bases, and 14 bases lay between the germline ends. Germline-derived CDR1 and CDR2 are SQVTM and ANQGSEA. The CDR3 sequence is 14 residues long. The CDR3 spells CSVGMRGPNQPQHF. The CDR3 DNA reads as TGCAGCGTTGGAATGAGAGGGCCAAATCAGCCCCAGCATTTT.

V and J are TRBV29-1 and TRBJ2-3; 11 nucleotides align to TRBD2. V lost 6 bases, J lost 6 bases, and 5 bases stayed unmatched. CDR1 is SQVTM and CDR2 is ANQGSEA in the germline V gene. This CDR3 has 13 residues. CDR3 protein: CSVGLAVGDTQYF. The CDR3 DNA is TGCAGCGTGGGACTAGCGGTGGGGGATACGCAGTATTTT.

This clone has a single count. V is TRBV11-3 and J is TRBJ2-3; D is undetermined. CDR3 size: 13 residues. CDR1 SGHNT and CDR2 YENEEA come from the germline V gene. V lost 0 bases to trimming and J lost 5 bases, with 6 bases between them. As DNA, the CDR3 is TGTGCCAGCAGCTTAGATTCCGTAGATACGCAGTATTTT. This translates into CASSLDSVDTQYF.

This sequence joins TRBV11-2 and TRBJ1-6; D unresolved. The CDR3 is made up of 14 amino acids. CDR1 and CDR2 (germline): SGHAT, FQNNGV. The V end was cut by 5 bases, the J end by 9 bases, with 14 bases between. CDR3 region: CASSSNPGSSPLHF. DNA of the CDR3: TGTGCCAGCAGCAGCAATCCAGGCAGTTCACCCCTCCACTTT.

J is TRBJ1-6 and V is TRBV5-1; 7 positions match TRBD1. The V gene's germline CDR1 is SGHRS and CDR2 YFSETQ. With V trimmed by 5 bases and J by 5 bases, 10 bases remained unmatched. CDR3 length equals 16 residues. CDR3 region: CASRPTGWLDNSPLHF. The CDR3 region has the DNA TGCGCCAGCAGACCGACAGGGTGGCTGGATAATTCACCCCTCCACTTT.

This chain connects TRBV2 to TRBJ2-1, with D possibly matching TRBD1 (5 bases). Germline V CDR1 and CDR2: SNHLY, FYNNEI. The CDR3 sequence is 14 residues long. V was cut by 3 bases and J by 2 bases, with 8 bases left in between. The CDR3 sequence is CASSETVTYNEQFF. The CDR3 DNA reads TGTGCCAGCAGTGAGACAGTTACCTACAATGAGCAGTTCTTC.

The chain links TRBV6-2 or TRBV6-3 to TRBJ1-2; TRBD1 matches 8 bases. CDR1 is MNHEY, CDR2 SVGEGT, per germline. CDR3 length equals 13 residues. V lost 4 bases and J lost 8; bases outside the gene matches: 6. CDR3 DNA: TGTGCCAGCAGTTGGGGACAGGCGCGAGGCTACACCTTC. This codes for CASSWGQARGYTF.

V usage is TRBV6-5 and J usage is TRBJ2-7; D may be TRBD1 (5 bases). This CDR3 spans 13 amino acids. Germline assignment: CDR1 MNHEY and CDR2 SVGAGI. Trimming took 2 bases from V and 4 from J, leaving 9 bases between them. The CDR3 loop is CASSYQGRYEQYF. CDR3 in DNA: TGTGCCAGCAGTTACCAGGGAAGATACGAGCAGTACTTC.

The chain uses TRBV11-3 and TRBJ2-1, with D possibly being TRBD1 (6 bases). CDR1 and CDR2 from the germline V gene are SGHNT and YENEEA. Trimming took 5 bases from V and 9 from J, leaving 14 bases between them. CDR3 size: 13 residues. The CDR3 region has the DNA TGTGCCAGCAGCCCGGACAGATTCAGTGAGCAGTTCTTC. It translates to CASSPDRFSEQFF.

J is TRBJ1-1 and V is TRBV27; D may be TRBD1 (5 bases). Germline V CDR1 and CDR2: MNHEY, SMNVEV (reference sequence). Between the trimmed V and J ends, which lost 0 bases and 0 bases, there was a span of 8 bases. This CDR3 spans 15 amino acids. The CDR3 region is CASSLSSGVNTEAFF. The CDR3 coding sequence is TGTGCCAGCAGTTTATCGTCGGGGGTGAACACTGAAGCTTTCTTT.

The V gene is TRBV11-2, the J gene TRBJ2-7, with 8 bases aligning to TRBD2. This CDR3 is 14 amino acids long. Germline V gives CDR1 SGHAT, CDR2 FQNNGV. The ends lost 5 bases at V and 4 bases at J; junction bases unmatched: 7. The CDR3 loop is CASSPGRARYEQYF. The CDR3 DNA is TGTGCCAGCAGCCCCGGGAGGGCTAGGTACGAGCAGTACTTC. Full variable domain (missing parts from reference TRBV11-2 and TRBJ2-7): EAGVAQSPRYKIIEKRQSVAFWCNPISGHATLYWYQQILGQGPKLLIQFQNNGVVDDSQLPKDRFSAERLKGVDSTLKIQPAKLEDSAVYLCASSPGRARYEQYFGPGTRLTVT.

This clone was seen more than once but under ten times. The rearrangement uses TRBV19 and TRBJ2-1; 8 bases are a match to TRBD1. There are 20 residues in the CDR3. Trimming cost V 3 bases and J 1 base; bases outside gene matches: 17. CDR1 is LNHDA, CDR2 SQIVND, per germline (reference sequence). The CDR3 DNA reads TGTGCCAGTAGTATGATAACGGGGACAGGAATTACATTTTCCTACAATGAGCAGTTCTTC. It translates to CASSMITGTGITFSYNEQFF.

The rearrangement links TRBV19 to TRBJ2-6; 10 nucleotides match TRBD1. CDR1 and CDR2 from the germline V gene are LNHDA and SQIVND (reference sequence). The CDR3 spans 16 residues. With 4 bases clipped from V and 4 bases from J, the junction kept 4 bases outside the gene matches. The CDR3 is CASSKTGGLGANVLTF. The CDR3 bases are TGTGCCAGTAGTAAGACAGGGGGCTTGGGGGCCAACGTCCTGACTTTC.

The rearrangement uses TRBV3-1 (or the pseudogene TRBV3-2) and TRBJ1-1; TRBD1 might be the D (5 bases). Trimming cost V 5 bases and J 3 bases, with 10 bases left between them. This CDR3 is built from 13 residues. Germline V gene lookup returns CDR1 LGHDT and CDR2 YNNKEL (reference sequence). The DNA for the CDR3 is TGTGCCAGCAGCTCACTCAGGGACACTGAAGCTTTCTTT. Encoded protein: CASSSLRDTEAFF.

The chain uses TRBV30 and TRBJ1-1; D possibly corresponds to TRBD1 (6 bases). CDR3 length: 14 residues. Deletions cut 2 bases from V and 0 bases from J, with 10 bases between. CDR1 and CDR2 (germline): GTSNPN, SVGIG (reference sequence). The CDR3 is CAWSKDSLNTEAFF. The CDR3 DNA is TGTGCCTGGAGTAAGGACAGCCTGAACACTGAAGCTTTCTTT.

This clone has more than one count but fewer than ten. The chain recombines TRBV6-5 with TRBJ1-2, with 10 bases identical to TRBD1. Germline CDR1 is MNHEY and CDR2 is SVGAGI. After removal of 4 bases from V and 4 bases from J, the junction contained 6 bases not matched to a gene. This CDR3 region has 15 residues. The CDR3 loop is CASSSLTGGLYGYTF. The CDR3 DNA is TGTGCCAGCAGTTCATTGACAGGGGGCCTCTATGGCTACACCTTC.

The chain carries TRBV11-3 and TRBJ2-5; 10 bases are shared with TRBD1. In germline, CDR1 is SGHNT, CDR2 YENEEA. After removal of 5 bases from V and 3 bases from J, the junction contained 3 bases not matched to a gene. This CDR3 spans 14 amino acids. CDR3 loop: CASSKGTGEETQYF. In DNA, the CDR3 is TGTGCCAGCAGCAAAGGGACAGGGGAAGAGACCCAGTACTTC. The complete variable domain, with remaining parts taken from reference TRBV11-3 and TRBJ2-5, reads EAGVVQSPRYKIIEKKQPVAFWCNPISGHNTLYWYLQNLGQGPELLIRYENEEAVDDSQLPKDRFSAERLKGVDSTLKIQPAELGDSAVYLCASSKGTGEETQYFGPGTRLLVL.

This chain joins TRBV27 and TRBJ1-5; D is ambiguous. The CDR3 has 15 amino acids. The V and J ends lost 3 bases and 11 bases respectively, with 20 bases between them. Germline CDR1 MNHEY, CDR2 SMNVEV (reference sequence). As DNA, the CDR3 is TGTGCCAGCAGTTTTGGGAACAGCCGAAGGGAGGCCCAGCATTTT. This encodes CASSFGNSRREAQHF.

This clone was observed a few times. The chain employs TRBV2 and TRBJ2-2; D might be TRBD2 (5 bases). CDR3 length equals 13 residues. V was trimmed by 10 bases and J by 7 bases, leaving 16 bases between them. Germline CDR1 and CDR2: SNHLY and FYNNEI. The CDR3 DNA follows: TGTGCCACTCGGACCGGGGAATTCGGGGAGCTGTTTTTT. Translated: CATRTGEFGELFF.

In nucleotides, the CDR3 is TGTGCCAGCAGCGAAGGACAGGGTGGTTGGCATGGCTACACCTTC. Amino acids: CASSEGQGGWHGYTF. The rearrangement uses TRBV28 and TRBJ1-2, with 8 bases that match TRBD1. The CDR3 has 15 residues. J was trimmed by 6 bases and V by 6 bases; bases with no gene match: 12. From germline, CDR1 is MDHEN and CDR2 SYDVKM.

The J gene is TRBJ2-3, the V gene TRBV27, with TRBD1 matching 9 bases. CDR1 and CDR2 from the germline V gene are MNHEY and SMNVEV (reference sequence). The J segment lost 7 bases and the V segment lost 0 bases, leaving 8 bases of the junction unmatched. The CDR3 has 16 amino acids. CDR3 region: CASSLSRDREGNTQYF. The DNA of the CDR3 is TGTGCCAGCAGTTTATCGCGGGACAGGGAGGGAAATACGCAGTATTTT.